This T cell receptor beta chain was profiled in a study of identical twins. Trimming took off 4 bases at V and 6 bases at J, with 17 bases between the two ends. CDR1 and CDR2 (germline): LGHNA, YSLEER. The CDR3 covers 15 residues. TCRdb passed the 5' RACE reads through MiXCR, listing each CDR3 protein once. The sample carries approximately 210,000 distinct CDR3 sequences, under 8.5% recorded once. This clonotype has ten or more counts. The same specimen was also included in a second study, on T cells expressing NK-cell markers. This second study says: Investigators obtained TCR beta repertoires from sorted CD3+CD56+NKG2C+, CD3+CD56+NKG2C- and CD3+CD56-NKG2C+ T cells. Seven of the eight sequenced donors were classified as HCMV-seropositive, and one was classified as seronegative. CD8+ T cells in roughly six donors included dominant NKG2C+ clonotypes at 1.0-7.0%.

The chain combines TRBV4-3 with TRBJ2-3, with D maybe TRBD2 (5 bases). Sequencing used CD8+ T cells sorted from blood. The sequence was collected from a woman aged 18-29 years in good health. In nucleotides, the CDR3 is TGCGCCAGCAGCCGGACGGAGGCCGGGCCCGATACGCAGTATTTT. It specifies CASSRTEAGPDTQYF.